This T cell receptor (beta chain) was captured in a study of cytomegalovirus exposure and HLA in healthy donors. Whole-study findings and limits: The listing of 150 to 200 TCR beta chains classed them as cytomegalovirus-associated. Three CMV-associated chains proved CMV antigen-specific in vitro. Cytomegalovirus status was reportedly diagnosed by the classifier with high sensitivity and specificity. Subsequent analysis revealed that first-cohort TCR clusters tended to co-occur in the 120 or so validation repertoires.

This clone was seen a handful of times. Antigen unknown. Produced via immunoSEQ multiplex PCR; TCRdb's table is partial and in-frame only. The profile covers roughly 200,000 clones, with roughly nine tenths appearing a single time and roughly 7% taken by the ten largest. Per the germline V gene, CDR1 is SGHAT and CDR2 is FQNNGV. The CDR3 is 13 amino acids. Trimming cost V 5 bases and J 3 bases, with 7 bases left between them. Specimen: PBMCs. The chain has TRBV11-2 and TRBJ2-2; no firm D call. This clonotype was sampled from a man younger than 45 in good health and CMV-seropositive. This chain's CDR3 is CASSAQYTGELFF. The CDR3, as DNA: TGTGCCAGCAGCGCACAATACACCGGGGAGCTGTTTTTT.